The rows below give T cell receptor beta chains drawn from one sample of a study of radiotherapy plus CTLA-4 blockade in lung cancer. Produced via immunoSEQ multiplex PCR; TCRdb's table is partial and in-frame only. The sample holds 50,000 or so clones, roughly four fifths seen once. The starting material was peripheral blood, obtained from a patient treated with radiotherapy plus ipilimumab. Receptors originate from a human donor with non-small cell lung cancer who had stable disease on radiotherapy plus ipilimumab. Both conserved end residues are part of each CDR3. D genes are given only for firm matches. Clone size appears in some rows only: once, few, many, or a class for an expanded clone.

V gene: TRBV7-6; clone size: -; D gene: -; J gene: TRBJ1-1; CDR3 protein: CASSSRQDLEAFF; CDR3 DNA: TGTGCCAGCAGCTCCCGACAGGACCTGGAAGCTTTCTTT
V gene: TRBV5-8; clone size: -; D gene: TRBD1; J gene: TRBJ2-2; CDR3 protein: CASSRRGRSTGELFF; CDR3 DNA: TGTGCCAGCAGCCGCAGGGGGCGCAGCACCGGGGAGCTGTTTTTT
V gene: TRBV10-3; clone size: -; D gene: -; J gene: TRBJ2-3; CDR3 protein: CAIAGAGAVDTQYF; CDR3 DNA: TGTGCCATCGCTGGCGCGGGGGCGGTAGATACGCAGTATTTT
V gene: TRBV5-1; clone size: -; D gene: TRBD2; J gene: TRBJ2-3; CDR3 protein: CASSPVGTSTDTQYF; CDR3 DNA: TGCGCCAGCAGCCCCGTCGGGACTAGTACAGATACGCAGTATTTT
V gene: TRBV11-2; clone size: -; D gene: TRBD1; J gene: TRBJ1-6; CDR3 protein: CASSFGTVNSPLHF; CDR3 DNA: TGTGCCAGCAGCTTCGGGACAGTGAATTCACCCCTCCACTTT
V gene: TRBV7-2; clone size: -; D gene: -; J gene: TRBJ2-1; CDR3 protein: CASSYDSTSYNEQFF; CDR3 DNA: TGTGCCAGCAGCTACGACAGTACCTCCTACAATGAGCAGTTCTTC
V gene: TRBV30; clone size: -; D gene: -; J gene: TRBJ1-5; CDR3 protein: CAWSVPLGPQHF; CDR3 DNA: TGTGCCTGGAGTGTACCCCTGGGGCCCCAGCATTTT
V gene: TRBV27; clone size: -; D gene: TRBD1; J gene: TRBJ1-1; CDR3 protein: CASRDGRRQGRTEAFF; CDR3 DNA: TGTGCCAGCAGAGACGGCCGAAGACAGGGGCGCACTGAAGCTTTCTTT
V gene: TRBV6-1; clone size: few; D gene: -; J gene: TRBJ2-7; CDR3 protein: CASSDLGYEQYF; CDR3 DNA: TGTGCCAGCAGTGATTTGGGATACGAGCAGTACTTC
V gene: TRBV7-2; clone size: -; D gene: -; J gene: TRBJ2-1; CDR3 protein: CASSYNRDNEQFF; CDR3 DNA: TGTGCCAGCAGCTACAACAGGGACAATGAGCAGTTCTTC
V gene: TRBV5-4; clone size: -; D gene: TRBD1; J gene: TRBJ2-7; CDR3 protein: CASSLTGTGSYEQYF; CDR3 DNA: TGTGCCAGCAGCTTGACCGGGACAGGCTCCTACGAGCAGTACTTC
V gene: TRBV6-1; clone size: -; D gene: -; J gene: TRBJ1-5; CDR3 protein: CASTREVNQPQHF; CDR3 DNA: TGTGCCAGCACCCGGGAGGTCAATCAGCCCCAGCATTTT
V gene: TRBV9; clone size: -; D gene: TRBD1; J gene: TRBJ1-3; CDR3 protein: CASSTTGTVSGNTIYF; CDR3 DNA: TGTGCCAGCAGCACAACCGGGACAGTCTCTGGAAACACCATATATTTT
V gene: TRBV28; clone size: -; D gene: TRBD1; J gene: TRBJ1-1; CDR3 protein: CASSPSGTGSTEAFF; CDR3 DNA: TGTGCCAGCAGTCCCTCCGGGACAGGGTCAACTGAAGCTTTCTTT
V gene: TRBV18; clone size: -; D gene: -; J gene: TRBJ2-5; CDR3 protein: CASSPFETAQETQYF; CDR3 DNA: TGTGCCAGCTCACCATTTGAGACAGCCCAAGAGACCCAGTACTTC
V gene: TRBV27; clone size: once; D gene: -; J gene: TRBJ1-1; CDR3 protein: CASSTGLTNTEAFF; CDR3 DNA: TGTGCCAGCAGTACCGGACTTACGAACACTGAAGCTTTCTTT
V gene: TRBV18; clone size: many; D gene: TRBD2; J gene: TRBJ2-7; CDR3 protein: CASSPPSGAEQYF; CDR3 DNA: TGTGCCAGCTCACCACCGAGCGGGGCCGAGCAGTACTTC
V gene: TRBV5-1; clone size: -; D gene: TRBD1; J gene: TRBJ1-6; CDR3 protein: CASSLQGAGSPLHF; CDR3 DNA: TGCGCCAGCAGCTTACAGGGGGCAGGATCACCCCTCCACTTT
V gene: TRBV11-2; clone size: -; D gene: -; J gene: TRBJ1-1; CDR3 protein: CASSSLVRTRTTAFF; CDR3 DNA: TGTGCCAGCAGCTCCCTCGTCCGGACCCGTACGACAGCTTTCTTT
V gene: TRBV14; clone size: -; D gene: -; J gene: TRBJ2-3; CDR3 protein: CASSQVGPQTPTDTQYF; CDR3 DNA: TGTGCCAGCAGCCAAGTCGGACCTCAAACACCCACAGATACGCAGTATTTT
V gene: TRBV19; clone size: once; D gene: -; J gene: TRBJ1-4; CDR3 protein: CARGNTDSSKAGAQFATNEKLFF; CDR3 DNA: TGTGCCAGGGGGAACACAGACTCTTCAAAGGCCGGGGCCCAGTTTGCAACTAATGAAAAACTGTTTTTT
V gene: TRBV5-1; clone size: few; D gene: -; J gene: TRBJ2-1; CDR3 protein: CASSLGTPGEDNEQFF; CDR3 DNA: TGCGCCAGCAGCTTGGGGACACCCGGAGAAGACAATGAGCAGTTCTTC
V gene: TRBV14; clone size: -; D gene: -; J gene: TRBJ1-1; CDR3 protein: CASSLRQVMNTEAFF; CDR3 DNA: TGTGCCAGCAGCCTACGACAGGTGATGAACACTGAAGCTTTCTTT
V gene: TRBV28; clone size: -; D gene: -; J gene: TRBJ1-4; CDR3 protein: CASSFGGGVEKLFF; CDR3 DNA: TGTGCCAGCAGTTTTGGGGGAGGGGTCGAAAAACTGTTTTTT
V gene: TRBV7-2; clone size: few; D gene: TRBD1; J gene: TRBJ1-6; CDR3 protein: CASILRQGSPLHF; CDR3 DNA: TGTGCCAGCATCCTCCGACAGGGTTCACCCCTCCACTTT
V gene: TRBV5-4; clone size: -; D gene: TRBD1; J gene: TRBJ2-5; CDR3 protein: CASRGQQETQYF; CDR3 DNA: TGTGCCAGCAGGGGACAGCAAGAGACCCAGTACTTC
V gene: TRBV6-5; clone size: -; D gene: -; J gene: TRBJ2-1; CDR3 protein: CASSRFTYNEQFF; CDR3 DNA: TGTGCCAGCAGCCGATTTACATACAATGAGCAGTTCTTC
V gene: TRBV5-6; clone size: -; D gene: -; J gene: TRBJ2-6; CDR3 protein: CASILGDGAFGANVLTF; CDR3 DNA: TGTGCCAGCATCCTCGGGGACGGTGCTTTTGGGGCCAACGTCCTGACTTTC
V gene: TRBV5-1; clone size: -; D gene: TRBD2; J gene: TRBJ2-5; CDR3 protein: CASSLIGGGNQETQYF; CDR3 DNA: TGCGCCAGCAGCTTGATCGGCGGGGGAAACCAAGAGACCCAGTACTTC
V gene: TRBV5-1; clone size: -; D gene: -; J gene: TRBJ1-4; CDR3 protein: CASRLGGVDTNEKLFF; CDR3 DNA: TGCGCCAGCCGGCTAGGAGGGGTGGATACTAATGAAAAACTGTTTTTT
V gene: TRBV6-5; clone size: -; D gene: -; J gene: TRBJ1-5; CDR3 protein: CASSFRGSGNQPQHF; CDR3 DNA: TGTGCCAGCAGTTTCAGGGGATCCGGCAATCAGCCCCAGCATTTT
V gene: TRBV5-1; clone size: -; D gene: -; J gene: TRBJ2-2; CDR3 protein: CASSSREGPVAGELFF; CDR3 DNA: TGCGCCAGCAGCTCTCGAGAGGGCCCGGTGGCCGGGGAGCTGTTTTTT
V gene: TRBV6-5; clone size: -; D gene: TRBD1; J gene: TRBJ1-2; CDR3 protein: CASSYVGSQGGYTF; CDR3 DNA: TGTGCCAGCAGTTACGTGGGAAGCCAGGGGGGCTACACCTTT
V gene: TRBV11-2; clone size: few; D gene: TRBD1; J gene: TRBJ2-3; CDR3 protein: CASSFQGVSDTQYF; CDR3 DNA: TGTGCCAGCAGTTTTCAGGGGGTATCAGATACGCAGTATTTT
V gene: TRBV4-1; clone size: -; D gene: -; J gene: TRBJ1-1; CDR3 protein: CASSHYGAEAFF; CDR3 DNA: TGCGCCAGCAGCCACTACGGGGCTGAAGCTTTCTTT
V gene: TRBV9; clone size: -; D gene: -; J gene: TRBJ1-2; CDR3 protein: CASSAPTEGAYGYTF; CDR3 DNA: TGTGCCAGCAGCGCCCCCACCGAGGGCGCCTATGGCTACACCTTC
V gene: TRBV11-2; clone size: medium-sized; D gene: -; J gene: TRBJ2-7; CDR3 protein: CASSLGAGEQYF; CDR3 DNA: TGTGCCAGCAGCTTAGGGGCGGGGGAGCAGTACTTC
V gene: TRBV30; clone size: -; D gene: TRBD2; J gene: TRBJ2-7; CDR3 protein: CAGRGAGTYEQYF; CDR3 DNA: TGTGCCGGGCGGGGGGCGGGGACTTACGAGCAGTACTTC
V gene: TRBV5-1; clone size: once; D gene: -; J gene: TRBJ1-6; CDR3 protein: CASSLEASSNSPLHF; CDR3 DNA: TGCGCCAGCAGCTTGGAGGCCAGTTCTAATTCACCCCTCCACTTT
V gene: TRBV7-4; clone size: -; D gene: -; J gene: TRBJ1-5; CDR3 protein: CASNGETNSNQPQHF; CDR3 DNA: TGTGCCTCCAACGGGGAGACTAATAGCAATCAGCCCCAGCATTTT
V gene: TRBV7-8; clone size: -; D gene: -; J gene: TRBJ1-2; CDR3 protein: CASSPRDRNYGYTF; CDR3 DNA: TGTGCCAGCAGCCCGAGAGACAGAAACTATGGCTACACCTTC